Below, 28 T cell receptor beta chains from the same sample are listed, as sequenced in a study of shared clonotypes between healthy human individuals. The table came from immunoSEQ multiplex PCR; TCRdb's copy has only in-frame clones and leaves some out. This table holds roughly 2,000,000 clones, just under 95% found once. Terminally differentiated effector memory CD45RA+ cells were excluded from the naive CD8 cells, which were CD45RO-negative and positively selected for CCR7. Sequenced input: naive CD8+ T cells from PBMCs. The receptor set was obtained from a man aged 18 to 29 in good health. Some clones in this sample may be carry-over from other donors' samples.

V usage is TRBV7-9 and J usage is TRBJ2-6; the D gene is possibly TRBD2 (5 bases). Germline lookup yields CDR1 SEHNR and CDR2 FQNEAQ (reference sequence). Trimming removed 8 bases at V and 0 bases at J, with 11 bases between. The CDR3 covers 15 residues. The CDR3: CASQGRSSGANVLTF. CDR3 in DNA: TGTGCCAGCCAAGGGAGAAGCTCTGGGGCCAACGTCCTGACTTTC.

This clone was observed once. The sample has other DNA sequences that encode this CDR3 too. The CDR3 DNA reads as TGTGCCAGCAGCTTACCGGGGAGCTCCTACAATGAGCAGTTCTTC. It encodes CASSLPGSSYNEQFF. V gene TRBV7-9 combines with J gene TRBJ2-1; a possible D gene is TRBD2 (5 bases). CDR1 SEHNR and CDR2 FQNEAQ come from the germline V gene (reference sequence). This CDR3 is 15 amino acids long. Trimming cost V 2 bases and J 0 bases, with 8 bases left between them.

This rearrangement joins TRBV2 to TRBJ1-5; TRBD1 matches at 8 bases. J lost 6 bases, V lost 1 base, and 5 bases had no gene match. CDR1 SNHLY and CDR2 FYNNEI come from the germline V gene. The CDR3 is 15 amino acids. DNA of the CDR3: TGTGCCAGCAGTGAAGACGACAGGGGAGGTCAGCCCCAGCATTTT. Translation: CASSEDDRGGQPQHF. The entire variable domain, with the rest obtained from reference TRBV2 and TRBJ1-5, is as follows: EPEVTQTPSHQVTQMGQEVILRCVPISNHLYFYWYRQILGQKVEFLVSFYNNEISEKSEIFDDQFSVERPDGSNFTLKIRSTKLEDSAMYFCASSEDDRGGQPQHFGDGTRLSIL.

V and J are TRBV28 and TRBJ2-1; 7 positions match TRBD1. The CDR3 is made up of 13 amino acids. CDR1 and CDR2 (germline): MDHEN, SYDVKM. V trimming: 8 bases; J trimming: 2 bases; junction bases outside the gene matches: 3. The CDR3 protein is CASLGTAYNEQFF. The CDR3 DNA is TGTGCCAGCCTCGGGACAGCCTACAATGAGCAGTTCTTC.

This clone was seen only once. This chain joins TRBV4-1 and TRBJ1-6, with 10 bases that match TRBD1. Germline CDR1 MGHRA, CDR2 YSYEKL. The CDR3 runs to 17 residues. Trimming cost V 4 bases and J 7 bases; bases outside gene matches: 10. This chain's CDR3 is CASSPKMRDRGNSPLHF. CDR3 coding DNA: TGCGCCAGCAGCCCGAAAATGCGGGACAGGGGCAATTCACCCCTCCACTTT.

The chain has TRBV10-2 and TRBJ2-2; no clear D. Per the germline V gene, CDR1 is WSHSY and CDR2 is SAAADI. V shed 1 base and J shed 1 base, with 10 bases lying between them. The CDR3 length is 16 residues. CDR3 sequence (DNA): TGCGCCAGCAGTGAGTACGTCCCCAGGAACACCGGGGAGCTGTTTTTT. Its protein product is CASSEYVPRNTGELFF.

The rearrangement joins TRBV9 to TRBJ1-1, with D possibly being TRBD1 (6 bases). Germline V CDR1 and CDR2: SGDLS, YYNGEE. The V and J ends lost 0 bases and 4 bases respectively, with 16 bases between them. The CDR3 runs to 16 residues. CDR3 sequence reads: CASSVATIGGGTEAFF. CDR3 DNA: TGTGCCAGCAGCGTAGCTACTATAGGGGGGGGCACTGAAGCTTTCTTT.

This rearrangement joins TRBV7-9 to TRBJ2-1; TRBD2 matches at 11 bases. The CDR3 contains 17 residues. The germline V gene has CDR1 SEHNR and CDR2 FQNEAQ (reference sequence). V lost 2 bases, J lost 5 bases, and 8 bases stayed unmatched. The CDR3 region is CASSLKVAGGPHNEQFF. CDR3 in DNA: TGTGCCAGCAGCTTAAAGGTAGCGGGAGGGCCTCACAATGAGCAGTTCTTC.

This chain joins TRBV19 and TRBJ1-1, with 12 bases matching TRBD1. The CDR3 is 17 residues long. Germline V lookup: CDR1 LNHDA, CDR2 SQIVND (reference sequence). V dropped 5 bases and J dropped 7; count of bases not matched to a gene: 14. The CDR3 protein is CASSARDRGLLLSEAFF. The CDR3 region has the DNA TGTGCCAGTAGTGCCCGGGACAGGGGGCTTCTGTTGAGTGAAGCTTTCTTT.

Note on this clone: The same CDR3 also results from other DNA sequences found in this sample. DNA of the CDR3: TGTGCCAGCAGCCCCGGCCGGTCCTACGAGCAGTACTTC. Translated: CASSPGRSYEQYF. V is TRBV5-6 and J is TRBJ2-7; D gene ambiguous. The ends were cut back, 4 bases at V and 1 base at J, with 9 bases in the middle. Germline-derived CDR1 and CDR2 are SGHDT and YYEEEE. CDR3 length: 13 amino acids. Combining the CDR3 with reference TRBV5-6 and TRBJ2-7 gives the whole variable domain DAGVTQSPTHLIKTRGQQVTLRCSPKSGHDTVSWYQQALGQGPQFIFQYYEEEERQRGNFPDRFSGHQFPNYSSELNVNALLLGDSALYLCASSPGRSYEQYFGPGTRLTVT.

This clone came up a few times. The J gene is TRBJ1-1, the V gene TRBV19; D not resolved. The V end was cut by 5 bases, the J end by 5 bases, with 12 bases between. Germline CDR1 and CDR2: LNHDA and SQIVND (reference sequence). This CDR3 is built from 13 residues. CDR3 residues: CASSPASWTEAFF. In nucleotides, the CDR3 is TGTGCCAGTAGTCCCGCCTCATGGACTGAAGCTTTCTTT.

V usage is TRBV27 and J usage is TRBJ2-7; tentative D call: TRBD1 (5 bases). There are 13 residues in the CDR3. Trimming left V 6 bases short and J 4 bases short, with 13 bases between. In germline, CDR1 is MNHEY, CDR2 SMNVEV (reference sequence). The CDR3 reads CASRLRVQYEQYF. The CDR3 DNA is TGTGCCAGCAGGCTCAGGGTGCAGTACGAGCAGTACTTC.

The chain joins TRBV6-6 to TRBJ1-5; TRBD1 matches at 10 bases. With 6 bases clipped from V and 3 bases from J, the junction kept 8 bases outside the gene matches. Germline values: CDR1 MNHNY, CDR2 SVGAGI (reference sequence). The CDR3 contains 16 residues. CDR3 region: CASRGTDRGFNQPQHF. Written as DNA, the CDR3 is TGTGCCAGCAGGGGCACGGACAGGGGGTTCAATCAGCCCCAGCATTTT.

In DNA form, the CDR3 reads TGTGCCAGCAGCCTTTATGGGACAGAGCGCTTCGAGCAGTACTTC. Its protein product is CASSLYGTERFEQYF. The chain employs TRBV7-9 and TRBJ2-7, with TRBD1 identical over 7 bases. V was pared by 5 bases and J by 6 bases, with 13 bases of the junction left unmatched. CDR1 is SEHNR, CDR2 FQNEAQ, per germline (reference sequence). The CDR3 runs to 15 residues. Supplemented by reference TRBV7-9 and TRBJ2-7, the full variable domain reads DTGVSQNPRHKITKRGQNVTFRCDPISEHNRLYWYRQTLGQGPEFLTYFQNEAQLEKSRLLSDRFSAERPKGSFSTLEIQRTEQGDSAMYLCASSLYGTERFEQYFGPGTRLTVT.

This chain links TRBV27 with TRBJ2-5; 10 nucleotides agree with TRBD2. The closer fit of TRBJ2-7 to the DNA end suggests the J call may be wrong. This CDR3 has 15 amino acids. Germline CDR1 and CDR2: MNHEY and SMNVEV (reference sequence). The CDR3 bases are TGTGCCAGCAGTCCTAGCGGGAGCAATACCTACGAGCAGTACTTC. This gives the protein CASSPSGSNTYEQYF.

This clone was found once. The rearrangement joins TRBV4-1 to TRBJ2-1, with 8 bases that match TRBD2. V lost 1 base, J lost 6 bases, and 8 bases stayed unmatched. The CDR3 runs to 16 residues. Germline lookup yields CDR1 MGHRA and CDR2 YSYEKL. CDR3 sequence: CASSQVTSGSGNEQFF. CDR3 DNA sequence: TGCGCCAGCAGCCAAGTGACCAGCGGGAGTGGCAATGAGCAGTTCTTC.

The chain has TRBV7-6 and TRBJ1-1, with a possible D match to TRBD1 (5 bases). CDR1 is SGHVS and CDR2 is FNYEAQ in the germline V gene. V lost 3 bases and J 5 bases, leaving 16 bases between the germline ends. CDR3 length: 15 amino acids. The CDR3 sequence is CASSFGWGSVTEAFF. The CDR3 DNA follows: TGTGCCAGCAGCTTTGGTTGGGGGTCGGTTACTGAAGCTTTCTTT.

The CDR3 is CATRPRGFNQPQHF. The CDR3 nucleotides read TGTGCCACCAGACCACGGGGGTTCAATCAGCCCCAGCATTTT. The rearrangement uses TRBV15 and TRBJ1-5; a possible D gene is TRBD1 (5 bases). Germline values: CDR1 LNHNV, CDR2 YYDKDF (reference sequence). CDR3 length: 14 residues. Trimming took off 6 bases at V and 3 bases at J, with 12 bases between the two ends.

This clone was seen only once. CDR3 sequence: CASSILDRAGELFF. In DNA form, the CDR3 reads TGTGCCAGCAGTATCCTCGACAGGGCCGGGGAGCTGTTTTTT. This chain connects TRBV6-5 to TRBJ2-2, with TRBD1 identical over 7 bases. V was pared by 5 bases and J by 6 bases, with 6 bases of the junction left unmatched. This CDR3 has 14 amino acids. Germline assignment: CDR1 MNHEY and CDR2 SVGAGI.

The chain combines TRBV29-1 with TRBJ1-2; D is perhaps TRBD1 (6 bases). The CDR3 runs to 14 residues. CDR1 SQVTM and CDR2 ANQGSEA come from the germline V gene. With 3 bases removed from V and 5 bases from J, the gap between germline ends came to 16 bases. The CDR3: CSVDGGHRGYGYTF. CDR3 DNA sequence: TGCAGCGTTGACGGGGGACACCGGGGGTATGGCTACACCTTC.

This sequence joins TRBV19 and TRBJ2-1, with TRBD2 identical over 10 bases. V lost 6 bases and J lost 8; bases outside the gene matches: 4. The CDR3 contains 13 residues. Germline assignment: CDR1 LNHDA and CDR2 SQIVND (reference sequence). The CDR3 is CASRSSGSHEQFF. The CDR3 DNA reads TGTGCCAGTAGGTCTAGCGGGAGCCATGAGCAGTTCTTC.

Worth noting for this clone: Other DNA sequences in this specimen translate into the identical CDR3. V is TRBV27 and J is TRBJ2-3, with D tentatively TRBD2 (5 bases). Germline assignment: CDR1 MNHEY and CDR2 SMNVEV (reference sequence). The CDR3 sequence is 14 residues long. The V end was cut by 3 bases, the J end by 0 bases, with 7 bases between. CDR3 nucleotide sequence: TGTGCCAGCAGTTTGCTAGCCAGCACAGATACGCAGTATTTT. This encodes CASSLLASTDTQYF.

This chain uses TRBV27 with TRBJ2-1, with D unresolved. The V and J ends lost 3 bases and 0 bases respectively, with 12 bases between them. The CDR3 extends over 16 amino acids. From germline, CDR1 is MNHEY and CDR2 SMNVEV (reference sequence). For the CDR3, the DNA is TGTGCCAGCAGTTTCATCCCCCCGGGCTCCTACAATGAGCAGTTCTTC. Translated, it gives CASSFIPPGSYNEQFF.

The rearrangement links TRBV27 to TRBJ2-2, with 7 bases lining up with TRBD1. CDR3 size: 14 residues. In germline, CDR1 is MNHEY, CDR2 SMNVEV (reference sequence). Trimming removed 7 bases from V and 0 bases from J; junction bases left unmatched: 2. CDR3 in DNA: TGTGCCAGCACTGGACAGGCGAACACCGGGGAGCTGTTTTTT. It yields the protein CASTGQANTGELFF.

V usage is TRBV4-1 and J usage is TRBJ2-3; 7 bases fit TRBD1. Germline values: CDR1 MGHRA, CDR2 YSYEKL. CDR3 length: 16 residues. V was pared by 0 bases and J by 2 bases, with 5 bases of the junction left unmatched. The CDR3 sequence is CASSQDVRGLTDTQYF. CDR3 nucleotides: TGCGCCAGCAGCCAAGACGTAAGGGGGCTCACAGATACGCAGTATTTT.

As to this clone: The same CDR3 can be traced to other DNA sequences in this sample. The chain employs TRBV28 and TRBJ2-7; no reliable D call. The CDR3 is made up of 14 amino acids. Germline CDR1 and CDR2: MDHEN and SYDVKM. Trimming cost V 6 bases and J 3 bases, with 15 bases left between them. The CDR3 coding sequence is TGTGCCAGCAGCCTAGAGAGGATTAGCTACGAGCAGTACTTC. Translated, it gives CASSLERISYEQYF.

The chain combines TRBV28 with TRBJ2-1, with TRBD2 matching over 13 bases. Germline V gives CDR1 MDHEN, CDR2 SYDVKM. CDR3 length: 19 amino acids. V lost 4 bases, J lost 0 bases, and 9 bases stayed unmatched. The CDR3 sequence is CASSSRTSGSPSSYNEQFF. The CDR3 bases are TGTGCCAGCAGTTCAAGGACTAGCGGGAGCCCCAGCTCCTACAATGAGCAGTTCTTC.

V gene TRBV19 combines with J gene TRBJ1-1; tentative D call: TRBD1 (5 bases). CDR1 and CDR2 from the germline V gene are LNHDA and SQIVND (reference sequence). V was trimmed by 5 bases and J by 3 bases, leaving 10 bases between them. This CDR3 comprises 13 residues. The CDR3 DNA reads TGTGCCAGTAGTTCTGAGGGGTACACTGAAGCTTTCTTT. Its translation: CASSSEGYTEAFF.